A single sample is the source of the 23 T cell receptor beta chains below, sequenced in a study of blood T cell repertoires in COVID-19. Sequencing was performed with immunoSEQ multiplex PCR; in TCRdb, only in-frame clones are kept and a portion is missing. In the table there are 95,000 to 150,000 clones, more than 60% of which are singletons. Sequencing was done on a sample of peripheral blood. The receptors come from a man between 70 and 80 years old with acute or convalescent COVID-19.

DNA of the CDR3: TGCGCCAGCAGCTTGACAGGGCCGGGTTCGGGTAATGAAAAACTGTTTTTT. Translation: CASSLTGPGSGNEKLFF. J is TRBJ1-4 and V is TRBV5-1; possibly TRBD1 for D (6 bases). V lost 1 base and J lost 4, with 17 bases in between. From germline, CDR1 is SGHRS and CDR2 YFSETQ. CDR3 length equals 17 residues.

The chain is built from TRBV6-5 and TRBJ1-2, with 8 bases fitting TRBD1. Germline CDR1 and CDR2: MNHEY and SVGAGI. This CDR3 region has 15 residues. After removal of 6 bases from V and 0 bases from J, the junction contained 6 bases not matched to a gene. CDR3 amino acids: CASRTRDRTNYGYTF. The DNA for the CDR3 is TGTGCCAGCAGAACCCGGGACAGGACTAACTATGGCTACACCTTC.

The V call is TRBV4-3, the J call TRBJ1-1; TRBD1 aligns across 8 bases. Trimming cost V 4 bases and J 0 bases; bases outside gene matches: 7. In germline, CDR1 is LGHNA, CDR2 YSLEER. The length of the CDR3 is 16 residues. This CDR3 reads CASSRTTGAVNTEAFF. CDR3 nucleotides: TGCGCCAGCAGCCGCACGACAGGGGCGGTGAACACTGAAGCTTTCTTT.

The rearrangement uses TRBV5-4 and TRBJ2-1; tentatively, D is TRBD1 (5 bases). The germline V gene has CDR1 SGHNT and CDR2 YYREEE (reference sequence). The V gene lost 3 bases and the J gene lost 0 bases, with 10 bases spanning the gap. This CDR3 region has 15 residues. The CDR3 region is CASSSRGISYNEQFF. CDR3 DNA: TGTGCCAGCAGCTCAAGGGGAATCTCCTACAATGAGCAGTTCTTC. The full variable domain, completed using reference TRBV5-4 and TRBJ2-1, is ETGVTQSPTHLIKTRGQQVTLRCSSQSGHNTVSWYQQALGQGPQFIFQYYREEENGRGNFPPRFSGLQFPNYSSELNVNALELDDSALYLCASSSRGISYNEQFFGPGTRLTVL.

This rearrangement joins TRBV18 to TRBJ2-1; TRBD2 agrees at 15 bases. Germline V lookup: CDR1 KGHSH, CDR2 LQKENI. V lost 8 bases and J lost 4; bases outside the gene matches: 3. There are 15 residues in the CDR3. The CDR3 sequence: CASAGLAGGYNEQFF. The CDR3 nucleotides read TGTGCCAGCGCCGGACTAGCGGGGGGGTACAATGAGCAGTTCTTC. Using reference TRBV18 and TRBJ2-1 for the parts outside the CDR3, the full variable domain is NAGVMQNPRHLVRRRGQEARLRCSPMKGHSHVYWYRQLPEEGLKFMVYLQKENIIDESGMPKERFSAEFPKEGPSILRIQQVVRGDSAAYFCASAGLAGGYNEQFFGPGTRLTVL.

The V call is TRBV19, the J call TRBJ1-2; 11 bases match TRBD1. The CDR3 is made up of 16 amino acids. Trimming removed 6 bases from V and 3 bases from J; junction bases left unmatched: 9. Germline V gene sequence: CDR1 LNHDA, CDR2 SQIVND (reference sequence). The CDR3 bases are TGTGCCAGTAGGGACAGGGGGCTGTACGGGGACTATGGCTACACCTTC. This encodes CASRDRGLYGDYGYTF. The whole variable domain, remainder taken from reference TRBV19 and TRBJ1-2, is DGGITQSPKYLFRKEGQNVTLSCEQNLNHDAMYWYRQDPGQGLRLIYYSQIVNDFQKGDIAEGYSVSREKKESFPLTVTSAQKNPTAFYLCASRDRGLYGDYGYTFGSGTRLTVV.

DNA of the CDR3: TGTGCCAGCAGTCCACCGGCAGGCAGAGAGACACAAGAGACCCAGTACTTC. Translation gives CASSPPAGRETQETQYF. The genes are TRBV28 and TRBJ2-5; D is undetermined. Germline V lookup: CDR1 MDHEN, CDR2 SYDVKM. V was cut by 5 bases and J by 2 bases, with 21 bases left in between. The CDR3 consists of 17 residues.

J is TRBJ2-7 and V is TRBV18, with D maybe TRBD1 (6 bases). In germline, CDR1 is KGHSH, CDR2 LQKENI. This CDR3 is 13 amino acids long. With 5 bases removed from V and 3 bases from J, the gap between germline ends came to 11 bases. For the CDR3, the DNA is TGTGCCAGCTCAAAACAACAGGGCTACGAGCAGTACTTC. The encoded protein is CASSKQQGYEQYF.

The chain is built from TRBV11-2 and TRBJ2-7, with D perhaps matching TRBD2 (6 bases). The V and J ends lost 8 bases and 6 bases respectively, with 14 bases between them. The CDR3 is 12 amino acids. In germline, CDR1 is SGHAT, CDR2 FQNNGV. The CDR3 bases are TGTGCCAGCGACCCCGGGACTCGCGAGCAGTACTTC. It encodes CASDPGTREQYF. Together with reference TRBV11-2 and TRBJ2-7, the CDR3 gives the full variable domain: EAGVAQSPRYKIIEKRQSVAFWCNPISGHATLYWYQQILGQGPKLLIQFQNNGVVDDSQLPKDRFSAERLKGVDSTLKIQPAKLEDSAVYLCASDPGTREQYFGPGTRLTVT.

The gene calls are TRBV18 and TRBJ2-2; D ambiguous. Germline-derived CDR1 and CDR2 are KGHSH and LQKENI. The V end lost 2 bases, the J end lost 2 bases, and 12 bases lay between the germline ends. This CDR3 is 16 amino acids long. The CDR3 region has the DNA TGTGCCAGCTCACCAATTCGCCAGGCTAACACCGGGGAGCTGTTTTTT. Protein: CASSPIRQANTGELFF.

The chain has TRBV10-3 and TRBJ1-1; D is undetermined. The CDR3 has 14 amino acids. The V end lost 2 bases, the J end lost 8 bases, and 15 bases lay between the germline ends. Germline lookup yields CDR1 ENHRY and CDR2 SYGVKD. The CDR3 bases are TGTGCCATCAGTGAGGACGGCCGGGAGCAGGAAGCTTTCTTT. This codes for CAISEDGREQEAFF.

The CDR3 sequence is CASRNNEGYEQYF. The CDR3 DNA reads as TGTGCCAGCAGGAACAACGAGGGTTACGAGCAGTACTTC. The chain has TRBV6-5 and TRBJ2-7; TRBD2 is a possible D gene (5 bases). There are 13 residues in the CDR3. Germline V lookup: CDR1 MNHEY, CDR2 SVGAGI. V lost 6 bases and J 4 bases, leaving 13 bases between the germline ends.

This clone has just one count. This rearrangement joins TRBV4-2 to TRBJ2-1; 7 bases are shared with TRBD1. The CDR3 spans 12 residues. From germline, CDR1 is LGHNA and CDR2 YNFKEQ. V lost 5 bases, J lost 9 bases, and 4 bases stayed unmatched. The CDR3 loop reads CASSGRTGEQFF. The CDR3 nucleotides are TGTGCCAGCAGCGGTCGGACAGGTGAGCAGTTCTTC.

The genes are TRBV21-1 and TRBJ1-5; the table's TRBD1 call for D was not verified on the DNA. TRBV21-1 is tagged as a pseudogene. This CDR3 comprises 18 residues. The CDR3 protein is CASSKVLDRVYSNQPQHF. CDR3 DNA sequence: TGTGCCAGCAGCAAAGTCCTGGACAGGGTATATAGCAATCAGCCCCAGCATTTT.

The chain joins TRBV4-3 to TRBJ2-3, with 11 positions matching TRBD2. The CDR3 consists of 17 residues. The J segment lost 0 bases and the V segment lost 4 bases, leaving 6 bases of the junction unmatched. CDR1 and CDR2 (germline): LGHNA, YSLEER. CDR3 coding DNA: TGCGCCAGCAGCCCCATTAGCGGGGGGGCAAGCACAGATACGCAGTATTTT. Its translation is CASSPISGGASTDTQYF.

This clone was seen a few times. This chain uses TRBV10-1 with TRBJ1-1; 8 nucleotides align to TRBD1. CDR3 length: 14 residues. J lost 1 base, V lost 6 bases, and 4 bases had no gene match. Germline loops: CDR1 WNHNN, CDR2 SYGVQD (reference sequence). Here the CDR3 reads CASREDRGNTEAFF. In DNA, the CDR3 is TGCGCCAGCAGAGAAGACAGGGGGAACACTGAAGCTTTCTTT.

The chain links TRBV12-5 to TRBJ2-1; D is ambiguous. V was pared by 5 bases and J by 5 bases, with 16 bases between. Germline V gene lookup returns CDR1 LGHNT and CDR2 FRNRAP. The CDR3 has 15 residues. CDR3 DNA sequence: TGTGCTAGTGGTCCAAGTAGGATAACTAACAATGAGCAGTTCTTC. It encodes CASGPSRITNNEQFF.

This clone was counted once. V and J are TRBV4-1 and TRBJ2-3; D is undetermined. Trimming removed 3 bases from V and 4 bases from J, with 8 bases in between. The CDR3 consists of 13 residues. Germline CDR1 is MGHRA and CDR2 is YSYEKL. The CDR3 bases are TGCGCCAGCAGCCAGAGAAGCGCAGATACGCAGTATTTT. Translating it yields CASSQRSADTQYF.

The rearrangement links TRBV10-3 to TRBJ2-1, with 11 bases matching TRBD1. The CDR3 covers 15 residues. With V trimmed by 6 bases and J by 9 bases, 10 bases remained unmatched. The germline gives CDR1 ENHRY, CDR2 SYGVKD. CDR3 loop: CAIRRDRGVIIEQFF. The CDR3 DNA reads TGTGCCATCAGAAGGGACAGGGGGGTAATCATTGAGCAGTTCTTC.

This chain links TRBV7-9 with TRBJ2-7; D is perhaps TRBD1 (6 bases). The ends were cut back, 5 bases at V and 4 bases at J, with 18 bases in the middle. Germline CDR1 is SEHNR and CDR2 is FQNEAQ (reference sequence). The CDR3 has 15 residues. The DNA for the CDR3 is TGTGCCAGCAGCAGGGACATCCAAAGCGGATACGAGCAGTACTTC. It is translated as CASSRDIQSGYEQYF.

This chain joins TRBV20-1 and TRBJ1-6; TRBD1 might be the D (5 bases). Looked up from germline, CDR1 is DFQATT and CDR2 is SNEGSKA (reference sequence). V was pared by 3 bases and J by 8 bases, with 11 bases between. The CDR3 totals 13 residues. CDR3 nucleotides: TGCAGTGCTAGTGGGGGGGTGGATTCACCCCTCCACTTT. It translates to CSASGGVDSPLHF.

The chain employs TRBV3-1 (or the pseudogene TRBV3-2) and TRBJ1-2; no clear D gene. V lost 0 bases, J lost 3 bases, and 5 bases lay in between. CDR3 length: 13 residues. Germline V gives CDR1 LGHDT, CDR2 YNNKEL (reference sequence). The CDR3 reads CASSQDSYYGYTF. Written as DNA, the CDR3 is TGTGCCAGCAGCCAAGACAGTTACTATGGCTACACCTTC.

The CDR3: CASSLGAGGFAEAFF. CDR3 DNA sequence: TGTGCCAGCAGCTTAGGGGCAGGAGGTTTCGCTGAAGCTTTCTTT. This chain links TRBV7-9 with TRBJ1-1; D uncertain. Trimming stripped 1 base from V and 6 bases from J, with 15 bases between. Per germline, CDR1 SEHNR and CDR2 FQNEAQ (reference sequence). This CDR3 region has 15 residues.